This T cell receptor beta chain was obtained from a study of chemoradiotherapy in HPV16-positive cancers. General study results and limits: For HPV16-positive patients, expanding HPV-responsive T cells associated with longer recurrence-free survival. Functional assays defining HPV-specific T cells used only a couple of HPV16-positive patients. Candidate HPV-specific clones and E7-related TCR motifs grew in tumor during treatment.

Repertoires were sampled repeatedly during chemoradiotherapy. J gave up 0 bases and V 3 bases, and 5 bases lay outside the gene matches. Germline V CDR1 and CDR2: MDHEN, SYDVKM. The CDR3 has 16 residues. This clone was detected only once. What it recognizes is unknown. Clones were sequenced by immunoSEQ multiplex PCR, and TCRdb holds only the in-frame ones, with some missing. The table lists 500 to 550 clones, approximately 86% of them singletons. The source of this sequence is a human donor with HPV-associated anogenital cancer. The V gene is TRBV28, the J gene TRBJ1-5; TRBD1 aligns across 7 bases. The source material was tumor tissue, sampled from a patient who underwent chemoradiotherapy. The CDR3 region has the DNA TGTGCCAGCAGTTTCTTGGACAGGACTAGCAATCAGCCCCAGCATTTT. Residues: CASSFLDRTSNQPQHF.